These T cell receptor beta chains were read from a single sample in a study of beta chain features in type 1 diabetes. The table came from immunoSEQ multiplex PCR; TCRdb's copy has only in-frame clones and leaves some out. Among roughly 240,000 clones listed, 68% were seen once. Input material: naive CD4+ T cells from blood. These receptor sequences come from a man under 40 in good health. Both conserved end residues are part of each CDR3. A D gene is named only where the DNA matches it firmly. Clone sizes are given selectively: once, few, many, or a class where the clone is expanded.

TRBV29-1,NA,few,TRBJ1-1,TGCAGCGTTGAATTACAGTTGAACACTGAAGCTTTCTTT,CSVELQLNTEAFF
TRBV5-8,NA,NA,TRBJ2-6,TGTGCCAGCAGCTTCCAGGACTCTGGGGCCAACGTCCTGACTTTC,CASSFQDSGANVLTF
TRBV5-1,NA,NA,TRBJ2-3,TGCGCCAGCAGCTTGGAGCGGACGCAGTATTTT,CASSLERTQYF
TRBV29-1,NA,NA,TRBJ1-1,TGCAGCGTTGAAGAGGTCGGCACTGAAGCTTTCTTT,CSVEEVGTEAFF
TRBV6-5,NA,NA,TRBJ2-6,TGTGCCAGCAGTCCCGAGGGGCGTGGGGCCAACGTCCTGACTTTC,CASSPEGRGANVLTF
TRBV4-1,NA,NA,TRBJ1-4,TGCGCCAGCAGCCAAGTAGGGACGGCTAATGAAAAACTGTTTTTT,CASSQVGTANEKLFF
TRBV9,TRBD2,few,TRBJ2-5,TGTGCCAGCAGCCCCCGCCTCGCGGGAGGGGAGACCCAGTACTTC,CASSPRLAGGETQYF
TRBV29-1,NA,NA,TRBJ2-5,TGCAGCGTTGTGGGCAGGGAAGAGACCCAGTACTTC,CSVVGREETQYF
TRBV29-1,NA,NA,TRBJ2-1,TGCAGCGTTCGAGGAAGGAACTACAATGAGCAGTTCTTC,CSVRGRNYNEQFF
TRBV29-1,TRBD2,few,TRBJ2-1,TGCAGCGTTGAAGACGGGGCGGGAGTGGAGTACAATGAGCAGTTCTTC,CSVEDGAGVEYNEQFF
TRBV30,NA,NA,TRBJ2-1,TGTGCCTGGAGTGGGTACAATGAGCAGTTCTTC,CAWSGYNEQFF
TRBV11-2,NA,NA,TRBJ2-4,TGTGCCCTTAGAGGGGCCAAAAACATTCAGTACTTC,CALRGAKNIQYF
TRBV4-3,NA,NA,TRBJ2-1,TGCGCCAGCAGCCACCTCCCGGGTGGGATTAATGAGCAGTTCTTC,CASSHLPGGINEQFF
TRBV15,TRBD1,NA,TRBJ2-2,TGTGCCACCAGCAGAGATCAGGGGGACACCGGGGAGCTGTTTTTT,CATSRDQGDTGELFF
TRBV28,NA,NA,TRBJ2-7,TGTGCCAGCAGTTTGGACCTTTACGAGCAGTACTTC,CASSLDLYEQYF
TRBV30,NA,NA,TRBJ1-2,TGTGCCTGGAGTGTCGGCAGCAGGCACGGCTACACCTTC,CAWSVGSRHGYTF
TRBV29-1,NA,NA,TRBJ1-2,TGCAGCGTTGAACCCCCCGGCTATGGCTACACCTTC,CSVEPPGYGYTF
TRBV7-2,NA,once,TRBJ2-2,TGTGCCAGCAGCTTAGAGACCGGGGAGCTGTTTTTT,CASSLETGELFF
TRBV11-2,TRBD2,NA,TRBJ2-7,TGTGCCAGCAGTTCTACTAGCGGGACCTCCTACGAGCAGTACTTC,CASSSTSGTSYEQYF
TRBV29-1,NA,NA,TRBJ1-2,TGCAGCGTTATACAGGATAACTATGGCTACACCTTC,CSVIQDNYGYTF
TRBV9,NA,NA,TRBJ2-7,TGTGCCAGCAGCGTAGGGATGGGAAAGGGATTCGAGCAGTACTTC,CASSVGMGKGFEQYF
TRBV9,NA,NA,TRBJ2-3,TGTGCCAGCAGCGTAGCTTTGGCGGTCACAGATACGCAGTATTTT,CASSVALAVTDTQYF
TRBV29-1,NA,NA,TRBJ2-1,TGCAGCGTTGAAGCGCCCGAAAACTGGAATGAGCAGTTCTTC,CSVEAPENWNEQFF
TRBV29-1,NA,NA,TRBJ2-3,TGCAGCGGTACTGAAGATACGCAGTATTTT,CSGTEDTQYF
TRBV7-9,TRBD1,NA,TRBJ2-5,TGTGCCAGCAGCCCCGACAGGGGACAAGAGACCCAGTACTTC,CASSPDRGQETQYF
TRBV5-6,NA,NA,TRBJ1-5,TGTGCCAGCAGCTTGAGCGGTCAGCCCCAGCATTTT,CASSLSGQPQHF
TRBV29-1,NA,NA,TRBJ1-1,TGCAGCGTCCTAAGGAAGCTGAACACTGAAGCTTTCTTT,CSVLRKLNTEAFF
TRBV30,NA,once,TRBJ2-5,TGTGCCTGGAGGGGTGTGGAGACCCAGTACTTC,CAWRGVETQYF
TRBV20-1,NA,NA,TRBJ2-3,TGCAGTGCTGGCACAGATACGCAGTATTTT,CSAGTDTQYF
TRBV29-1,TRBD2,few,TRBJ2-3,TGCAGCGTTGAAGGGGCCGGGGCTAGCGGGAGCGCAGATACGCAGTATTTT,CSVEGAGASGSADTQYF
TRBV2,NA,once,TRBJ2-2,TGTGCCAGCCTTAGGGGAGCGAACACCGGGGAGCTGTTTTTT,CASLRGANTGELFF
TRBV5-4,NA,few,TRBJ2-5,TGTGCCAGCAGCTTACCCTCGACAGTAAGAGAGACCCAGTACTTC,CASSLPSTVRETQYF
TRBV7-9,NA,NA,TRBJ2-1,TGTGCCAGCAGTCCAGAGGTAGAATGGTTCTTC,CASSPEVEWFF
TRBV7-2,NA,NA,TRBJ2-2,TGTGCCAGTCGGAACAGGGCAGCGAACACCGGGGAGCTGTTTTTT,CASRNRAANTGELFF
TRBV29-1,NA,NA,TRBJ2-1,TGCAGCGTGGTAGACTCGAGCTCCTACAATGAGCAGTTCTTC,CSVVDSSSYNEQFF
TRBV5-1,TRBD2,NA,TRBJ2-1,TGCGCCAGCAGCTTGCTCGCGGGAGGGGACAATGAGCAGTTCTTC,CASSLLAGGDNEQFF
TRBV18,TRBD2,NA,TRBJ2-7,TGTGCCAGCTCACCATCTCCGGGGGGATCCGGGCTCCTACAGGAGCAGTACTTC,CASSPSPGGSGLLQEQYF
TRBV29-1,NA,few,TRBJ1-1,TGCAGCGTGTCGGGACGGATGAACACTGAAGCTTTCTTT,CSVSGRMNTEAFF
TRBV29-1,NA,few,TRBJ1-4,TGCAGCGTCTCCGGGGAGGGACGGTTTTTT,CSVSGEGRFF
TRBV11-2,NA,once,TRBJ2-3,TGTGCCAGCAGCAGACAGGACCGATCTAGCACAGATACGCAGTATTTT,CASSRQDRSSTDTQYF
TRBV29-1,TRBD2,NA,TRBJ2-3,TGCAGCGTTGAGGGGACTAGCGGGAGCACAGATACGCAGTATTTT,CSVEGTSGSTDTQYF
TRBV5-1,NA,NA,TRBJ2-7,TGCGCCAGCAGTTCTCCCCTGGGGGTCGGGTCCTACGAGCAGTACTTC,CASSSPLGVGSYEQYF
TRBV6-6,TRBD2,NA,TRBJ2-5,TGTGCCAGCAGTCCCAGGACTAGGGAGGAGACCCAGTACTTC,CASSPRTREETQYF
TRBV7-2,NA,NA,TRBJ1-6,TGTGCCAGCAGCGGCCACCCCGGGACCTCGGCCCTCCACTTT,CASSGHPGTSALHF
TRBV18,NA,NA,TRBJ2-7,TGTGCCAGCTCACCCAGCCAGGCTGACGACGAGCAGTACTTC,CASSPSQADDEQYF
TRBV10-3,NA,few,TRBJ2-5,TGTGCCATCAGATACCAAGAGACCCAGTACTTC,CAIRYQETQYF
TRBV7-2,NA,NA,TRBJ2-2,TGTGCCAGCAGCTTTCAGGGTGTGTCCGCCGGGGAGCTGTTTTTT,CASSFQGVSAGELFF
TRBV9,NA,NA,TRBJ2-5,TGTGCCAGCAGCCCGAGTGGGGGGATCCAAGAGACCCAGTACTTC,CASSPSGGIQETQYF
TRBV30,NA,NA,TRBJ1-2,TGTGCCTGGAGGCTGCTAGTGGGACCTAACTATGGCTACACCTTC,CAWRLLVGPNYGYTF
TRBV30,NA,NA,TRBJ2-7,TGTGCCTGGAGTACCACCTACGAGCAGTACTTC,CAWSTTYEQYF
TRBV20-1,NA,NA,TRBJ2-7,TGCAGTGCTAGCACCGCCTACGAGCAGTACTTC,CSASTAYEQYF